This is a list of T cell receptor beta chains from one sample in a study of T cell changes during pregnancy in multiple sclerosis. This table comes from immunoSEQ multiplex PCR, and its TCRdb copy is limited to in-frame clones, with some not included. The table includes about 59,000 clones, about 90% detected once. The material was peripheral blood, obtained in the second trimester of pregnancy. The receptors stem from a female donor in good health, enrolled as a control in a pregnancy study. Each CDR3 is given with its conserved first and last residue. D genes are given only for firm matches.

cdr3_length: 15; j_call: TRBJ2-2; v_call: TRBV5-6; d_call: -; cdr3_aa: CASSLPSPNTGELFF
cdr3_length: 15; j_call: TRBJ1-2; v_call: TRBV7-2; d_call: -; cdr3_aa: CASSLEPGLGAGYTF
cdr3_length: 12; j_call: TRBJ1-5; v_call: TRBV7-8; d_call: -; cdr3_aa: CASSSELQPQHF
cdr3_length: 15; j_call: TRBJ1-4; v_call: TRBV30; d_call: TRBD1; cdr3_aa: CAWTGTGATNEKLFF
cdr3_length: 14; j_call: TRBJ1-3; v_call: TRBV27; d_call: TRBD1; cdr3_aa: CASRPDRGGDTIYF
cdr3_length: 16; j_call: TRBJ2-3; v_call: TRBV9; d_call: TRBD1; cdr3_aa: CASSPQGAPSTDTQYF
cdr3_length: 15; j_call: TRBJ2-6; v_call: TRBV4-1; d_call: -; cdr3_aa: CASLPGAASGNVLTF
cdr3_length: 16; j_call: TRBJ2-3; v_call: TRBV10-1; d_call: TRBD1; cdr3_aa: CASSDHRGLSTDTQYF
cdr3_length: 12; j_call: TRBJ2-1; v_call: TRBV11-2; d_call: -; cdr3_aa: CASSWLAREQFF
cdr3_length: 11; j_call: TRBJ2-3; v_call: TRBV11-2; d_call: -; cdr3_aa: CASSLPPLQYF
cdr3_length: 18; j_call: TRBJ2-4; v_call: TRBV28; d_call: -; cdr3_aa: CASSETLSGRLAKNIQYF
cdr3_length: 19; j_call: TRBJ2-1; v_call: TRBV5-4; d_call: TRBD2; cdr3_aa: CASSLYPTIIAGGNNEQFF
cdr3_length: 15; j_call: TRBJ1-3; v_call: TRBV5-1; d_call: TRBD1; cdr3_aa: CASSLASTGLNTIYF
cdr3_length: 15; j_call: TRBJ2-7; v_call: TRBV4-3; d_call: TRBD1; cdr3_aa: CASSQAGQGRYEQYF
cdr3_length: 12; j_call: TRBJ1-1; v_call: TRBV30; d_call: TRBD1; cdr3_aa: CAWGQGALEAFF
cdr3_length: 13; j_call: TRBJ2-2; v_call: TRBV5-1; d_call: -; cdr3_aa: CASSAANTGELFF
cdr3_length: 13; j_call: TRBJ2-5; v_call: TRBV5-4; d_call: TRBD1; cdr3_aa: CASSSDRAETQYF
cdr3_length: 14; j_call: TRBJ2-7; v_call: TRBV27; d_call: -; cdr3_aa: CASPSRRGPHEQYF
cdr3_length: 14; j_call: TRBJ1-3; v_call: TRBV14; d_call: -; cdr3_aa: CASSPGHSGNTIYF
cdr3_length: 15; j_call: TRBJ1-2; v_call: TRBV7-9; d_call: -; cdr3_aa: CASSLESGSNYGYTF
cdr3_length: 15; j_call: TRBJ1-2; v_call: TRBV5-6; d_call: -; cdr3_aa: CASSLAKGGRAGYTF
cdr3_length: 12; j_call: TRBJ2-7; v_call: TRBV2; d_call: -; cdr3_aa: CASSEFPYGQYF
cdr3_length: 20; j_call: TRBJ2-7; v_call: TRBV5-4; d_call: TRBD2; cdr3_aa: CASSLGHRVDGTSATYEQYF
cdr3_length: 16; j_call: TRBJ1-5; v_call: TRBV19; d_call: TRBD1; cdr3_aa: CASSTRYRGPHQPQHF
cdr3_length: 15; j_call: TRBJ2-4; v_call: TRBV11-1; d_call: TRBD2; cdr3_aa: CASSPKSGIGDIQYF
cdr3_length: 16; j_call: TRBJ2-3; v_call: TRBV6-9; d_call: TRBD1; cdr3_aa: CASSKPPGTGGNTQYF
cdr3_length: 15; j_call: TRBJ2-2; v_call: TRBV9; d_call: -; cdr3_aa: CASRRGGTPTGELFF
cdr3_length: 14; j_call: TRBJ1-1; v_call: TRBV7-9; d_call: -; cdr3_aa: CASSLAQMNTEAFF
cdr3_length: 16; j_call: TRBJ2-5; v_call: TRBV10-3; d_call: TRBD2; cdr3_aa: CAISESGTSGKETQYF
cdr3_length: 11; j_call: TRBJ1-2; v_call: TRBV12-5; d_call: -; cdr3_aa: CASGLVQGYTF
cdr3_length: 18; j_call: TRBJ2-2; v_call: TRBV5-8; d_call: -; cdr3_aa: CASSSIVWRAWGTGELFF
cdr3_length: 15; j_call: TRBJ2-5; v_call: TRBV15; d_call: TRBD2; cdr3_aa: CATSGGLAGVGTQYF
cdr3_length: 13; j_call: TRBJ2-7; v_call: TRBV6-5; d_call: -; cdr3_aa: CASTPDSSYEQYF
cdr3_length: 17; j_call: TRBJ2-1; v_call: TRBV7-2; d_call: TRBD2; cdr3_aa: CASSTSAGAMGYNEQFF
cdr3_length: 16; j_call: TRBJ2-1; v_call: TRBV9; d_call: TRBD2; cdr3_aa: CASSVATGDYLNEQFF
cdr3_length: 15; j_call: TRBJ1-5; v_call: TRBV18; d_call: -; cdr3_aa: CASSRGEVKNQPQHF
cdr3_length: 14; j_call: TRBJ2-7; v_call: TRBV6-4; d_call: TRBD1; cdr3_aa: CASSEWDRIYEQYF
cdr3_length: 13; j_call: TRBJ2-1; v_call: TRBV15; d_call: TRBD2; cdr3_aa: CATSRELAREQFF
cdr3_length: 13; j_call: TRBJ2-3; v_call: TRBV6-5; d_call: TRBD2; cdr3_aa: CASSWTSRDTQYF
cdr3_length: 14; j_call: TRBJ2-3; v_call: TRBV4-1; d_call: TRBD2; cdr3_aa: CASSATSVAGVQYF
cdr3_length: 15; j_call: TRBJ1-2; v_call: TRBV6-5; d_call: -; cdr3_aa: CASSYSTAGLYGYTF
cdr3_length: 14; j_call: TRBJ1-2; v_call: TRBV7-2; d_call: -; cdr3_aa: CASSTSTGIYGYTF
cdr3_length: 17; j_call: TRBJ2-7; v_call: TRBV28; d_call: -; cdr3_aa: CASSLPGGQLSSYEQYF
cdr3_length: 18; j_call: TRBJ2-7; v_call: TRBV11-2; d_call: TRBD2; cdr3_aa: CASSLRLAGGPVFYEQYF
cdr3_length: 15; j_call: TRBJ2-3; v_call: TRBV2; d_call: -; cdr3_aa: CASSDSGASTDTQYF
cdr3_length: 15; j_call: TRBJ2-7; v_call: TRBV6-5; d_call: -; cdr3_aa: CASSYPCTWSYEQYF
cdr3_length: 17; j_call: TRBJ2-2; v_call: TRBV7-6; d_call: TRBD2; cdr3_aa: CASSLETSGGAAGELFF
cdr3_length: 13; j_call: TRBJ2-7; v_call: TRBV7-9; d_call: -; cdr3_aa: CASGGDRGYEQYF
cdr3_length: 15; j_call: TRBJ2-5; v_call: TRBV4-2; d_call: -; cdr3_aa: CASSQDSGGAETQYF
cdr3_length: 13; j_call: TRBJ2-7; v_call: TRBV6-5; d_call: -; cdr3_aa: CASSYALEYEQYF
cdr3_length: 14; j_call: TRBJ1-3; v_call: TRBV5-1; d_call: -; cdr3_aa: CASSLGPGENTIYF
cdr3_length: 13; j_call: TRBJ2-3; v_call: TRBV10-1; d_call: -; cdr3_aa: CASSETAADTQYF
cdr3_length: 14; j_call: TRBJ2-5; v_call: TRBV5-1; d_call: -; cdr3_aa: CASRRDTGEETQYF